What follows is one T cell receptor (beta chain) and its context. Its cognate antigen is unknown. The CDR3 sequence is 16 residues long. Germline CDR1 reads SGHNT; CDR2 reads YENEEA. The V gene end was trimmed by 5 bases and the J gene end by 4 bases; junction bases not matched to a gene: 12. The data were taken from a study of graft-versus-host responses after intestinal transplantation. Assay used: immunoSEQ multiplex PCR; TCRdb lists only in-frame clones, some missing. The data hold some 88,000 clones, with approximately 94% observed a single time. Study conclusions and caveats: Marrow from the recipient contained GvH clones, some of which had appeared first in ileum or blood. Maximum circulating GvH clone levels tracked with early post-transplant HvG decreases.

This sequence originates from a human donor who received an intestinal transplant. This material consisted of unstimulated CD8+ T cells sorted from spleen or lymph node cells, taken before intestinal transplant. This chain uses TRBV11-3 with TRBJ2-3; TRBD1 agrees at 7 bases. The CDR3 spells CASSNRDSLWSDTQYF. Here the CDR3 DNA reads TGTGCCAGCAGCAACCGGGACAGTTTGTGGTCAGATACGCAGTATTTT.